Listed below are T cell receptor beta chains from one sample, sequenced in a study of technical replicates of blood from a handful of donors. Libraries were prepared by immunoSEQ multiplex PCR; TCRdb keeps only in-frame clonotypes and omits some of them. The data hold around 80,000 clones, with 98% observed a single time. The material sequenced was T cells isolated from PBMCs. Every receptor here comes from a human donor in good health. Each CDR3 is given with its conserved first and last residue. A D gene is named only where the DNA matches it firmly. Part of the rows lack a size; the others show once, few, many or a class for expanded clones.

>TRBV5-1|NA|NA|TRBJ1-3
CASSSQGLSGNTIYF
TGCGCCAGCAGCTCCCAGGGACTCTCTGGAAACACCATATATTTT
>TRBV5-6|NA|TRBD2|TRBJ2-7
CASSTGLATYEQYF
TGTGCCAGCAGCACCGGACTAGCCACCTACGAGCAGTACTTC
>TRBV5-1|once|NA|TRBJ1-1
CASSFFGGTEAFF
TGCGCCAGCAGCTTCTTCGGGGGTACTGAAGCTTTCTTT
>TRBV13|NA|TRBD2|TRBJ2-2
CASSLDRREGRGGELFF
TGTGCCAGCAGCTTAGACCGGCGGGAGGGCCGTGGCGGGGAGCTGTTTTTT
>TRBV6-5|NA|NA|TRBJ2-3
CASSPRGGTDTQYF
TGTGCCAGCAGTCCCAGGGGGGGCACAGATACGCAGTATTTT
>TRBV7-9|NA|NA|TRBJ2-1
CASSLARNEQFF
TGTGCCAGCAGCTTAGCTCGTAATGAGCAGTTCTTC
>TRBV7-2|NA|TRBD2|TRBJ2-7
CASSFLAASYEQYF
TGTGCCAGCAGCTTCCTAGCGGCCTCCTACGAGCAGTACTTC
>TRBV12-5|NA|NA|TRBJ1-1
CASGFPGDEAFF
TGTGCTAGTGGTTTTCCCGGGGATGAAGCTTTCTTT
>TRBV9|NA|TRBD2|TRBJ2-3
CASSFLAGGTDTQYF
TGTGCCAGCAGCTTCCTAGCGGGGGGCACAGATACGCAGTATTTT
>TRBV4-1|once|NA|TRBJ2-7
CASSQVGGTYEQYF
TGCGCCAGCAGCCAAGTTGGGGGGACCTACGAGCAGTACTTC
>TRBV28|NA|TRBD2|TRBJ2-1
CASSHLAGGTNEQFF
TGTGCCAGCAGTCATCTAGCGGGAGGGACAAATGAGCAGTTCTTC
>TRBV11-2|NA|NA|TRBJ2-7
CASSLVQETPYEQYF
TGTGCCAGCAGCTTGGTTCAGGAAACTCCCTACGAGCAGTACTTC
>TRBV2|NA|NA|TRBJ1-5
CASSSRNQPQHF
TGTGCCAGCAGTAGTCGGAATCAGCCCCAGCATTTT
>TRBV5-4|NA|NA|TRBJ2-3
CASTSNPDTQYF
TGTGCCAGCACCTCTAATCCAGATACGCAGTATTTT
>TRBV11-3|NA|TRBD2|TRBJ2-2
CASSPGLAGATGELFF
TGTGCCAGCAGCCCGGGACTAGCGGGAGCCACCGGGGAGCTGTTTTTT
>TRBV4-1|NA|NA|TRBJ1-5
CASSQVWGDDQPQHF
TGCGCCAGCAGCCAAGTATGGGGGGACGATCAGCCCCAGCATTTT
>TRBV2|NA|TRBD1|TRBJ2-5
CASGTGLAYQETQYF
TGTGCCAGCGGGACAGGCCTGGCGTACCAAGAGACCCAGTACTTC
>TRBV30|NA|NA|TRBJ1-2
CALDNYGYTF
TGTGCCTTAGATAACTATGGCTACACCTTC
>TRBV2|NA|NA|TRBJ2-5
CASSVLQETQYF
TGTGCCAGCAGTGTACTGCAAGAGACCCAGTACTTC
>TRBV10-3|NA|TRBD1|TRBJ1-1
CAISTPTTGLNTEAFF
TGTGCCATCAGCACTCCCACGACAGGGTTGAACACTGAAGCTTTCTTT
>TRBV5-1|NA|TRBD1|TRBJ2-4
CASSFDGTGGKNIQYF
TGCGCCAGCAGCTTCGACGGGACAGGGGGCAAAAACATTCAGTACTTC
>TRBV4-1|NA|TRBD2|TRBJ2-3
CASSRGYSGRPDTQYF
TGCGCCAGCAGCCGGGGCTATAGCGGGAGGCCCGATACGCAGTATTTT
>TRBV9|NA|TRBD1|TRBJ1-3
CASSLTGVPGNTIYF
TGTGCCAGCAGCTTGACAGGGGTTCCTGGAAACACCATATATTTT
>TRBV4-1|NA|TRBD1|TRBJ1-2
CASSQVGGQVHGYTF
TGCGCCAGCAGCCAAGTGGGGGGACAGGTACATGGCTACACCTTC
>TRBV14|once|TRBD2|TRBJ2-5
CASGLLAGGRETQYF
TGTGCCAGCGGGCTACTAGCGGGGGGTCGAGAGACCCAGTACTTC
>TRBV18|NA|TRBD1|TRBJ2-7
CASSRDRDTYEQYF
TGTGCCAGCTCACGGGACAGGGATACCTACGAGCAGTACTTC
>TRBV7-3|NA|TRBD2|TRBJ2-1
CASSLRTSGGRDNEQFF
TGTGCCAGCAGCTTAAGGACTAGCGGGGGGAGAGACAATGAGCAGTTCTTC
>TRBV29-1|NA|NA|TRBJ2-7
CSVGRVWDEQYF
TGCAGCGTTGGACGGGTTTGGGACGAGCAGTACTTC
>TRBV7-7|once|NA|TRBJ2-5
CASSSPGAGETQYF
TGTGCCAGCAGCTCCCCAGGGGCCGGGGAGACCCAGTACTTC
>TRBV6-4|NA|NA|TRBJ2-2
CASSGGDTGELFF
TGTGCCAGCAGTGGCGGTGACACCGGGGAGCTGTTTTTT
>TRBV11-3|once|NA|TRBJ1-4
CASSPSWGDFHNEKLFF
TGTGCCAGCAGCCCATCGTGGGGAGATTTTCATAATGAAAAACTGTTTTTT
>TRBV7-8|NA|NA|TRBJ2-7
CASSLRTSYEQYF
TGTGCCAGCAGCCTAAGGACTTCCTACGAGCAGTACTTC
>TRBV25-1|NA|TRBD2|TRBJ2-1
CASSEGLAEFF
TGTGCCAGCAGTGAGGGACTAGCGGAGTTCTTC
>TRBV6-5|NA|TRBD1|TRBJ1-1
CASSYHGRDSEAFF
TGTGCCAGCAGTTACCACGGAAGGGACAGTGAAGCTTTCTTT
>TRBV27|NA|TRBD1|TRBJ2-3
CASSLHRPQTGNRGTDTQYF
TGTGCCAGCAGTTTACACCGACCACAAACCGGGAACAGGGGGACAGATACGCAGTATTTT
>TRBV11-2|NA|NA|TRBJ1-1
CASSSPGAGANTEAFF
TGTGCCAGCAGCTCGCCCGGGGCGGGGGCGAACACTGAAGCTTTCTTT
>TRBV4-1|NA|NA|TRBJ2-5
CASSQDNQGGTQYF
TGCGCCAGCAGCCAAGATAACCAGGGTGGGACCCAGTACTTC
>TRBV6-5|NA|TRBD1|TRBJ2-1
CASSYWDRENEQFF
TGTGCCAGCAGTTACTGGGACAGGGAGAATGAGCAGTTCTTC
>TRBV6-1|NA|NA|TRBJ1-2
CASTTTNYGYTF
TGTGCCAGCACAACTACTAACTATGGCTACACCTTC
>TRBV7-9|NA|NA|TRBJ1-2
CASSSTGQSSNYGYTF
TGTGCCAGCAGCTCTACCGGACAGTCTTCTAACTATGGCTACACCTTC
>TRBV10-1|NA|TRBD2|TRBJ2-7
CASSESTSGGYEQYF
TGCGCCAGCAGTGAGTCAACTAGCGGGGGATACGAGCAGTACTTC
>TRBV30|once|NA|TRBJ2-4
CAWKDREAKNIQYF
TGTGCCTGGAAGGACAGAGAAGCCAAAAACATTCAGTACTTC
>TRBV7-9|NA|NA|TRBJ1-1
CASGAGSTEAFF
TGTGCCAGCGGGGCAGGTTCGACTGAAGCTTTCTTT